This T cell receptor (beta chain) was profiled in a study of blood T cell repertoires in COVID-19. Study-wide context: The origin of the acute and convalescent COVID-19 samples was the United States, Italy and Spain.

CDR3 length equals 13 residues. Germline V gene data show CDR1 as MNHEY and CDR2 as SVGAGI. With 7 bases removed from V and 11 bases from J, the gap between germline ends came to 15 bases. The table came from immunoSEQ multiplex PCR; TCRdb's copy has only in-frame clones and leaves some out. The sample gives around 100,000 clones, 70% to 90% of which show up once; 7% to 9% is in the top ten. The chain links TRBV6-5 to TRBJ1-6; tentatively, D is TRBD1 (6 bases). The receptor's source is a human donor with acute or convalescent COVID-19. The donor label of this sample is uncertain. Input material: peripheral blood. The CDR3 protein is CASKTGPPAPLHF. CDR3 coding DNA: TGTGCCAGCAAGACAGGCCCGCCAGCACCCCTCCACTTT.